Listed here are 18 T cell receptor beta chains from one sample, sequenced in a study of neurological immune-mediated disorders. TCRdb itself ran the 5' RACE reads through MiXCR, one entry per CDR3 protein. This sample has over 60,000 distinct CDR3 sequences; less than 6% occur once, and the top ten carry 3.4%. The specimen was PBMCs. All receptors derive from a woman aged 45-60 years with multiple sclerosis.

This clonotype was recorded a few times. This chain connects TRBV5-1 to TRBJ2-7; no clear D. CDR1 is SGHRS and CDR2 is YFSETQ in the germline V gene. The CDR3 length is 15 residues. The V and J ends lost 4 bases and 0 bases respectively, with 14 bases between them. The CDR3 sequence is CASSRAHGSSYEQYF. DNA of the CDR3: TGCGCCAGCAGCCGGGCACACGGATCCTCCTACGAGCAGTACTTC.

This clonotype was seen many times. The V call is TRBV20-1, the J call TRBJ2-4, with TRBD1 identical over 7 bases. V was clipped by 2 bases and J by 1 base; unmatched bases: 11. The CDR3 runs 17 residues. In germline, CDR1 is DFQATT, CDR2 SNEGSKA (reference sequence). DNA for the CDR3: TGCAGTGCTAGATATTCGTCGACAGGGCGGGCCAAAAACATTCAGTACTTC. It encodes CSARYSSTGRAKNIQYF.

This clonotype was detected many times. The rearrangement links TRBV7-2 to TRBJ2-3; D is uncertain. The germline V gene has CDR1 SGHTA and CDR2 FQGNSA. The ends were cut back, 4 bases at V and 0 bases at J, with 8 bases in the middle. The CDR3 has 14 amino acids. CDR3 bases: TGTGCCAGCAGCTCTTTCCCTAGCACAGATACGCAGTATTTT. Encoded protein: CASSSFPSTDTQYF.

This clonotype was picked up many times. J is TRBJ2-1 and V is TRBV20-1; D unclear. Germline V lookup: CDR1 DFQATT, CDR2 SNEGSKA (reference sequence). Trimming stripped 6 bases from V and 0 bases from J, with 9 bases between. The CDR3 has 13 amino acids. Here the CDR3 reads CSAPLGSYNEQFF. Here the CDR3 DNA reads TGCAGTGCCCCCCTCGGCTCCTACAATGAGCAGTTCTTC.

This clonotype was recorded at least ten times. The CDR3 region is CSATKLGGWTDTQYF. CDR3 nucleotides: TGCAGTGCTACAAAGCTGGGGGGTTGGACAGATACGCAGTATTTT. The chain combines TRBV20-1 with TRBJ2-3, with a weak D call TRBD2 (6 bases). The CDR3 spans 15 residues. Germline CDR1 DFQATT, CDR2 SNEGSKA (reference sequence). The ends were cut back, 4 bases at V and 3 bases at J, with 17 bases in the middle.

This clonotype was seen ten or more times. The chain carries TRBV5-5 and TRBJ1-1; TRBD1 matches 7 bases. V lost 4 bases, J lost 2 bases, and 8 bases stayed unmatched. The CDR3 has 15 residues. CDR1 is SGHKS and CDR2 is YYEKEE in the germline V gene (reference sequence). The CDR3 region is CASSALTGLNTEAFF. The CDR3 region has the DNA TGTGCCAGCAGCGCCCTGACAGGGTTAAACACTGAAGCTTTCTTT.

This clonotype has a count of ten or more. This rearrangement joins TRBV6-2 or TRBV6-3 to TRBJ1-1; D not resolved. The CDR3 covers 13 residues. V was clipped by 4 bases and J by 1 base, with 7 bases between them. From germline, CDR1 is MNHEY and CDR2 SVGEGT. The CDR3 spells CASSSRRNTEAFF. The DNA for the CDR3 is TGTGCCAGCAGTTCCCGCAGGAACACTGAAGCTTTCTTT.

This clonotype occurred many times. The chain has TRBV20-1 and TRBJ2-6, with D maybe TRBD1 (6 bases). V lost 4 bases and J 6 bases, leaving 16 bases between the germline ends. This CDR3 has 15 amino acids. Looked up from germline, CDR1 is DFQATT and CDR2 is SNEGSKA (reference sequence). Here the CDR3 DNA reads TGCAGTGCTAAGACAGGTCTTCTCGAGGCCAACGTCCTGACTTTC. Its protein is CSAKTGLLEANVLTF.

This clonotype has ten or more counts. J is TRBJ1-2 and V is TRBV4-2; D may be TRBD1 (5 bases). The germline V gene encodes CDR1 LGHNA and CDR2 YNFKEQ. The CDR3 spans 15 residues. V was cut by 2 bases and J by 4 bases, with 14 bases left in between. CDR3 protein: CASSQHGQGTYGYTF. The CDR3 DNA sequence: TGTGCCAGCAGCCAACACGGGCAGGGAACCTATGGCTACACCTTC.

This clonotype was seen a few times. The J gene is TRBJ1-5, the V gene TRBV7-3; D is uncertain. CDR1 and CDR2 (germline): SGHTA, FQGTGA. Trimming left V 1 base short and J 7 bases short, with 14 bases between. CDR3 length: 15 amino acids. Here the CDR3 DNA reads TGTGCCAGCAGCTTAAGGAGGACTGACGAGCAGCCCCAGCATTTT. Translation: CASSLRRTDEQPQHF.

This clonotype was seen ten or more times. The chain carries TRBV3-1 and TRBJ2-3, with D perhaps TRBD1 or TRBD2 (5 bases each). The CDR3 covers 13 residues. The V end lost 3 bases, the J end lost 4 bases, and 8 bases lay between the germline ends. Germline CDR1 LGHDT, CDR2 YNNKEL (reference sequence). CDR3 coding DNA: TGTGCCAGCAGCCAGGGGACCTCAGATACGCAGTATTTT. As protein: CASSQGTSDTQYF.

This clonotype was found a few times. The junction differs from germline at one of its ends, possibly a read error. The chain is built from TRBV25-1 and TRBJ1-6, with D unclear. Germline CDR1 MGHDK, CDR2 SYGVNS. This CDR3 is built from 15 residues. The CDR3 sequence is CASSEEVLGNSPLNF. The CDR3 DNA reads TGTGCCAGCAGTGAGGAGGTTCTGGGTAATTCACCCCTCAACTTT. Full variable domain (rest looked up from reference TRBV25-1 and TRBJ1-6): EADIYQTPRYLVIGTGKKITLECSQTMGHDKMYWYQQDPGMELHLIHYSYGVNSTEKGDLSSESTVSRIRTEHFPLTLESARPSHTSQYLCASSEEVLGNSPLNFGNGTRLTVT.

Many counts were recorded for this clonotype. This CDR3 is CASSLDIAGGRRETQYF. The CDR3 DNA reads as TGTGCCAGCAGCTTAGATATAGCGGGGGGCCGGAGAGAGACCCAGTACTTC. The genes are TRBV7-2 and TRBJ2-5, with 10 bases that match TRBD2. The length of the CDR3 is 17 residues. V gave up 1 base and J gave up 4 bases; unmatched junction bases: 9. Germline V CDR1 and CDR2: SGHTA, FQGNSA.

This clonotype was observed many times. The chain is built from TRBV5-1 and TRBJ2-7; 10 nucleotides agree with TRBD2. The CDR3 contains 15 residues. Germline values: CDR1 SGHRS, CDR2 YFSETQ. The ends lost 5 bases at V and 2 bases at J; junction bases unmatched: 7. CDR3 in amino acids: CASSYSGGSAYEQYF. In DNA, the CDR3 is TGCGCCAGCAGTTATAGCGGGGGGAGTGCCTACGAGCAGTACTTC.

This clonotype was observed at least ten times. The V and J genes are TRBV12-3 or TRBV12-4 and TRBJ2-7; the match to TRBD1 covers 9 bases. The CDR3 has 14 amino acids. V was clipped by 4 bases and J by 10 bases; unmatched bases: 11. CDR3 nucleotides: TGTGCCAGCAGTTCGGTCGACAGGGGGGTTTTTCAGTACTTC. Its translation: CASSSVDRGVFQYF.

This clonotype was picked up many times. The chain is built from TRBV7-2 and TRBJ1-3; D call uncertain. The CDR3 loop spans 15 amino acids. Germline V gives CDR1 SGHTA, CDR2 FQGNSA. Trimming took off 4 bases at V and 0 bases at J, with 10 bases between the two ends. CDR3 loop: CASSSAHHSGNTIYF. Here the CDR3 DNA reads TGTGCCAGCAGCTCAGCCCATCACTCTGGAAACACCATATATTTT.

This clonotype was observed a few times. V gene TRBV29-1 combines with J gene TRBJ2-5; weak D call: TRBD2 (6 bases). The germline CDR1 and CDR2 sequences are SQVTM and ANQGSEA. This CDR3 has 14 residues. V lost 6 bases to trimming and J lost 1 base, with 15 bases between them. CDR3 nucleotide sequence: TGCAGCGTGGCGGGACGACTGCTCCAAGAGACCCAGTACTTC. The encoded protein is CSVAGRLLQETQYF.

This clonotype has a count of ten or more. The chain links TRBV9 to TRBJ1-6; 10 bases are a match to TRBD1. CDR3 size: 16 residues. CDR1 is SGDLS and CDR2 is YYNGEE in the germline V gene. The junction had 8 bases not matched to a gene; V was cut back by 4 bases and J by 7 bases. CDR3 in amino acids: CASSPRTGGLNSPLHF. DNA for the CDR3: TGTGCCAGCAGCCCACGGACAGGGGGATTGAATTCACCCCTCCACTTT.